Listed below are T cell receptor beta chains from one sample, sequenced in a study of human T cells and chemical hapten exposure. TCRdb re-called the RACE reads with MiXCR, one entry per CDR3 protein. This table holds 150,000 to 200,000 distinct CDR3 sequences, about 27% found once. The specimen was whole blood, collected in connection with sensitization to the hapten diphenylcyclopropenone (DPC). These receptors all stem from a woman aged 18 to 35 with alopecia areata. Some clones in this sample may be carry-over from other donors' samples. Each CDR3 is given with its conserved first and last residue. The D gene is left open where the match is weak. The size field is filled for only some rows; it gives once, few, many or a size class.

d_call	clone_size	v_call	j_call	cdr3_nt	cdr3_aa
TRBD1	-	TRBV15	TRBJ1-1	TGTGCCACCAGCACCAGACAGGGTCTCACAGCTTTCTTT	CATSTRQGLTAFF
-	few	TRBV3-1	TRBJ2-3	TGTGCCAGCAGCCAAGCGGGGACCCGCACAGATACGCAGTATTTT	CASSQAGTRTDTQYF
-	-	TRBV18	TRBJ1-2	TGTGCCAGCTCACCACCGGCAGGAGACTATGGCTACACCTTC	CASSPPAGDYGYTF
TRBD1	-	TRBV20-1	TRBJ2-4	TGCAGTGCTAGGATACAGACAGGGTCGGAATACTTC	CSARIQTGSEYF
TRBD2	once	TRBV20-1	TRBJ2-3	TGCAGTGCTTCCTTTCCGGGACTAGCGGTATTTAGCACAGATACGCAGTATTTT	CSASFPGLAVFSTDTQYF
-	few	TRBV7-3	TRBJ2-3	TGTGCCAGCAGCCCTTCGGGGGTCACAGATACGCAGTATTTT	CASSPSGVTDTQYF
-	-	TRBV4-1	TRBJ2-1	TGCGCCAGCAGCCAGGAATTTATGGCCCCACTTTACAATGAGCAGTTCTTC	CASSQEFMAPLYNEQFF
-	few	TRBV29-1	TRBJ1-1	TGCAGCGCTCCCCTCACAGGCCTGAACACTGAAGCTTTCTTT	CSAPLTGLNTEAFF
-	-	TRBV11-1	TRBJ2-7	TGTGCCAGCAGCTTCTCGCCCGGGGTTCCAAGCTCCTACGAGCAGTACTTC	CASSFSPGVPSSYEQYF
-	few	TRBV9	TRBJ2-1	TGTGCCAGCAGCGTCGGGGGCTCCTACAATGAGCAGTTCTTC	CASSVGGSYNEQFF
-	few	TRBV20-1	TRBJ1-5	TGCAGTGCTAGCTTCGGTTCTTCCCGAAATCAGCCCCAGCATTTT	CSASFGSSRNQPQHF
TRBD2	few	TRBV4-2	TRBJ2-7	TGTGCCAGCAGCCAATTGACTAGCGCGACCTCCTACGAGCAGTACTTC	CASSQLTSATSYEQYF
-	few	TRBV15	TRBJ2-1	TGTGCCACCAGCAGGCCCGGGAGCTCCTACAATGAGCAGTTCTTC	CATSRPGSSYNEQFF
-	-	TRBV5-1	TRBJ2-3	TGCGCCAGCAGCTTGGGACTTGATACGCAGTATTTT	CASSLGLDTQYF
-	-	TRBV6-2/TRBV6-3	TRBJ1-1	TGTGCCAGCAGTTACCCGGATGATGCTTTCTTT	CASSYPDDAFF
-	-	TRBV29-1	TRBJ2-7	TGCAGCGTACTGGGGGGAGCGGTAACCTACGAGCAGTACTTC	CSVLGGAVTYEQYF
-	-	TRBV29-1	TRBJ2-1	TGCAGCTACCGCGGCGTAGCTACCTACAATGAGCAGTTCTTC	CSYRGVATYNEQFF
-	-	TRBV4-1	TRBJ1-1	TGCGCCAGCAGCCAAGTGGTTACAATGAACACTGAAGCTTTCTTT	CASSQVVTMNTEAFF
-	-	TRBV11-1	TRBJ2-2	TGTGCCAGCAGCTTATTAGGGTGGACCGGGGAGCTGTTTTTT	CASSLLGWTGELFF
-	few	TRBV20-1	TRBJ2-3	TGCAGTGCTGGGACCTCCACAGATACGCAGTATTTT	CSAGTSTDTQYF
-	few	TRBV4-3	TRBJ2-1	TGCGCCAGCAGCCAAGGGGGGGCTAGCGCTGAGCAGTTCTTC	CASSQGGASAEQFF
-	few	TRBV7-6	TRBJ2-3	TGTGCCAGCAGCTTTGCAGGCGCGCAGTATTTT	CASSFAGAQYF
-	few	TRBV5-1	TRBJ1-4	TGCGCCAGCAGCCCACCGGGGAGGGTTGAAAAACTGTTTTTT	CASSPPGRVEKLFF
-	many	TRBV20-1	TRBJ2-4	TGCAGTGGATCGGACATAAACATTCAGTACTTC	CSGSDINIQYF
-	-	TRBV30	TRBJ1-4	TGTGCCTGGAGTTTCTTCGACCGGGATCGGGGAAAACTGTTTTTT	CAWSFFDRDRGKLFF
TRBD1	-	TRBV18	TRBJ1-5	TGTGCCAGCTCACCACCCGGGACAGGCGTCCAGCCCCAGCATTTT	CASSPPGTGVQPQHF
-	few	TRBV6-4	TRBJ1-1	TGTGCCAGCAGGGGGGCGGGGCGTATGAACACTGAAGCTTTCTTT	CASRGAGRMNTEAFF
-	few	TRBV21-1	TRBJ1-5	TGTGCCAGCGTCGTCATGAGTCCAAATCAGCCCCAGCATTTT	CASVVMSPNQPQHF
TRBD2	-	TRBV9	TRBJ2-7	TGTGCCAGCAGCGTGGCGGGGGACGGTACCTACGAGCAGTACTTC	CASSVAGDGTYEQYF